The present TCR beta chain was sequenced within a study of T-cell reconstitution after alpha-beta-depleted transplantation in children. Overall study results and limits: T-cell numbers and diversity, one year after transplant, stemmed largely from T cells that were newly produced.

Regarding this clonotype: Its antigen is still unknown.

Preparation of the TCRbeta library involved a method that used unique molecular identifiers. MiXCR, run by TCRdb on the PCR reads, gives a single entry per CDR3 protein. The sample has about 870,000 distinct CDR3 sequences, roughly 15% seen once. The receptor was isolated from a male patient younger than 18 who had a stem cell transplant for acute lymphoblastic leukemia, so the T cells may come from the graft donor. The sample was PBMCs, mostly from graft donor cells, taken 360 days after TCRalphabeta/CD19-depleted stem cell transplant.

The CDR3 loop reads CAIRPTGADNSPLHF. DNA of the CDR3: TGTGCCATCAGACCGACAGGTGCGGATAATTCACCCCTCCACTTT. V and J are TRBV10-3 and TRBJ1-6; D possibly corresponds to TRBD1 (6 bases). Germline CDR1 ENHRY, CDR2 SYGVKD. The V end was cut by 6 bases, the J end by 5 bases, with 14 bases between. This CDR3 has 15 amino acids.